Listed below are T cell receptor beta chains from one sample, sequenced in a study of cytomegalovirus exposure and HLA in healthy donors. Produced via immunoSEQ multiplex PCR; TCRdb's table is partial and in-frame only. The sample has 150,000 to 180,000 clones, around 84% seen once. What was sequenced was PBMCs. The receptors originated from a human donor in good health. The CDR3 runs from the conserved cysteine through the conserved F or W. The D gene is left open where the match is weak. Some rows mark clone size as missing; the rest say once, few, many or name a class of expanded clone.

TRBJ2-7 - TRBV7-8 TRBD2 TGTGCCAGCAGCTTTAAGACTAGCGGGTCCACCTACGAGCAGTACTTC CASSFKTSGSTYEQYF
TRBJ2-1 - TRBV7-2 TRBD2 TGTGCCAGCAGCGATCGGTACAGGAGCGGGGGCAATGAGCAGTTCTTC CASSDRYRSGGNEQFF
TRBJ1-2 - TRBV19 - TGTGCCAGTAGTATGGGGGCCTCGGGACATGGAGGACATGGCTACACCTTC CASSMGASGHGGHGYTF
TRBJ1-5 - TRBV7-9 TRBD1 TGTGCCAGCAGCTTACAGGGGGGAAAGCCCCAGCATTTT CASSLQGGKPQHF
TRBJ2-7 - TRBV7-9 TRBD2 TGTGCCAGCAGCTTAAGGGCGGGGGGTGGCTACGAGCAGTACTTC CASSLRAGGGYEQYF
TRBJ2-7 - TRBV11-1 - TGTGCCAGCAGCTTAAGAGGGGGAAAGTACGAGCAGTACTTC CASSLRGGKYEQYF
TRBJ1-3 few TRBV30 - TGTGCCTGGAGGCAGGGTATTGGAAACACCATATATTTT CAWRQGIGNTIYF
TRBJ2-7 - TRBV6-5 - TGTGCCAGCAGTTACTCGCTTCCGGTCTACGAGCAGTACTTC CASSYSLPVYEQYF
TRBJ1-4 - TRBV6-1 TRBD1 TGTGCCAGCGCCCGGGACAGGGGGCTAGGTGAAAAACTGTTTTTT CASARDRGLGEKLFF
TRBJ1-2 - TRBV2 - TGTGCCAGCAGGAGCCGACTGACGGCTAACTATGGCTACACCTTC CASRSRLTANYGYTF
TRBJ1-3 - TRBV19 - TGTGCAGGGGGCTCTGGAAACACCATATATTTT CAGGSGNTIYF
TRBJ2-3 - TRBV7-2 TRBD2 TGTGCCAGCAGCTTAGGACTAGCGGGGACAGTCTTT CASSLGLAGTVF
TRBJ2-3 - TRBV27 TRBD1 TGTGCCAGCAGTTTAAGGGGGCTCCGTATCACAGATACGCAGTATTTT CASSLRGLRITDTQYF
TRBJ2-1 - TRBV29-1 - TGCAGCGTTGGTGAGGTCTATGAGCAGTTCTTC CSVGEVYEQFF
TRBJ1-5 - TRBV19 - TGTGCCAGTAGTACTAACAGGGACCAGCCCCAGCATTTT CASSTNRDQPQHF
TRBJ2-3 - TRBV28 TRBD2 TGTGCCAGCAGGGAAGGACTAGCGGGAGTGGCTACGCAGTATTTT CASREGLAGVATQYF
TRBJ1-3 - TRBV5-1 TRBD1 TGCGCCAGCAGCTTGCGAACAGGGGGCGTGGGAGACACCATATATTTT CASSLRTGGVGDTIYF
TRBJ2-1 - TRBV15 TRBD2 TGTGCCACCAGCAGATCCGGACTAGCGGGAGAAGATGAGCAGTTCTTC CATSRSGLAGEDEQFF
TRBJ1-4 - TRBV12-5 - TGTGCTAGTGGACATAATGAAAAACTGTTTTTT CASGHNEKLFF
TRBJ2-4 - TRBV20-1 TRBD1 TGCAGCACAGGGGAATCGATTCAGTACTTC CSTGESIQYF
TRBJ2-1 - TRBV18 - TGTGCCAGCTCACCAAATATGGTAGAGCGGGTTGAAGAGCAGTTCTTC CASSPNMVERVEEQFF
TRBJ2-7 - TRBV7-6 TRBD1 TGTGCCAGCAGCTTTACACAGGGGTCTGCCGGTATCTACGAGCAGTACTTC CASSFTQGSAGIYEQYF
TRBJ1-2 - TRBV2 - TGTGCCACACGCACGGTCACTGGCTACACCTTC CATRTVTGYTF
TRBJ2-4 - TRBV2 - TGTGCCAGCAGTGAATTACATTCCAAAAACATTCAGTACTTC CASSELHSKNIQYF
TRBJ1-2 - TRBV6-1 - TGTGCCAGCAGTGACAGAAAGAAAGGCTACACCTTC CASSDRKKGYTF
TRBJ2-1 - TRBV5-4 - TGTGCCAGCAGGGTTAGAGGCGGAGGGGCCTACAATGAGCAGTTCTTC CASRVRGGGAYNEQFF
TRBJ1-2 - TRBV2 - TGTGCCAGCAATCCACTGCGGCAGACCTCGGGCTACACCTTC CASNPLRQTSGYTF
TRBJ1-1 - TRBV7-9 - TGTGCCAGCAGCTTAGTGTCCCCCGGGGAAGCTTTCTTT CASSLVSPGEAFF
TRBJ2-7 - TRBV27 - TGTGCCGCCAGCAGTGCCGGGGGTGAGGCAGCGCCCCCGAGGAAGAACGAGCAGTACTTC CAASSAGGEAAPPRKNEQYF
TRBJ1-2 - TRBV27 - TGTGCCAGCAGTTTATCGGGGGAGGTCCCAGCTAACTATGGCTACACCTTC CASSLSGEVPANYGYTF
TRBJ2-1 - TRBV27 TRBD2 TGTGCCAGCAGTTTGCGCGGGGGGGCATCGAATGAGCAGTTCTTC CASSLRGGASNEQFF
TRBJ2-2 once TRBV7-3 TRBD1 TGTGCCAGCAGCTTAATGGCAGGGGGCGCGGGGACCGGGGAGCTGTTTTTT CASSLMAGGAGTGELFF